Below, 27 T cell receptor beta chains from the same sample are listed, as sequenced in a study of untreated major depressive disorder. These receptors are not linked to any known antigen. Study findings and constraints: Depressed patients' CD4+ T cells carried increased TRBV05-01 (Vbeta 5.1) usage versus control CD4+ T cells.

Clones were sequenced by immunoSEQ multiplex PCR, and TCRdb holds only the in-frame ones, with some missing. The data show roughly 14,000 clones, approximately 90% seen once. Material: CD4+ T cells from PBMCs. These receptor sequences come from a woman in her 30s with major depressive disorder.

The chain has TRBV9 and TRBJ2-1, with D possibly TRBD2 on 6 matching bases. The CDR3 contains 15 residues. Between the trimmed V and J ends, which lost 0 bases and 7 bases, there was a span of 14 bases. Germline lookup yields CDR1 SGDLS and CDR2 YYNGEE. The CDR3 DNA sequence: TGTGCCAGCAGCGTAGGAACGGGAGCTTCTAATGAGCAGTTCTTC. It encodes CASSVGTGASNEQFF.

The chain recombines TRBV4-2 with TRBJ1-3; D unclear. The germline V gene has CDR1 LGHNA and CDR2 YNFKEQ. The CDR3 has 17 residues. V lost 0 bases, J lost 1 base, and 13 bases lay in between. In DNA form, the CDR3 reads TGTGCCAGCAGCCAAGATAGTTTCCGGGCTTCTGGAAACACCATATATTTT. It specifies CASSQDSFRASGNTIYF.

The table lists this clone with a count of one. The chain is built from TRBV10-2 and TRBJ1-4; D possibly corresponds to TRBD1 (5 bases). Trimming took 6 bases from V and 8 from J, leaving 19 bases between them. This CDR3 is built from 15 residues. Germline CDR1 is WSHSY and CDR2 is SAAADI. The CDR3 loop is CASRAGTVSLEKLFF. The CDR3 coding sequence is TGCGCCAGCAGGGCCGGGACCGTTAGTCTCGAAAAACTGTTTTTT.

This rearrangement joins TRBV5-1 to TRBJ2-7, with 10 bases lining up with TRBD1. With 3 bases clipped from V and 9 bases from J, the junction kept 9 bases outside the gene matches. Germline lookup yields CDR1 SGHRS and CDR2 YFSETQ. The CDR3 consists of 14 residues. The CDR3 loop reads CASSSGQGGLVQYF. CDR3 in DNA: TGCGCCAGCAGCTCTGGACAGGGGGGATTGGTGCAGTACTTC.

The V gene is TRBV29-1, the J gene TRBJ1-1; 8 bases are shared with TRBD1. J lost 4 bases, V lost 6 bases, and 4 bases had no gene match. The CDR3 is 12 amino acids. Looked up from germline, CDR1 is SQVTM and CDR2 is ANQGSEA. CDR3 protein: CSVIRGPTEAFF. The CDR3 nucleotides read TGCAGCGTGATCAGGGGGCCCACTGAAGCTTTCTTT.

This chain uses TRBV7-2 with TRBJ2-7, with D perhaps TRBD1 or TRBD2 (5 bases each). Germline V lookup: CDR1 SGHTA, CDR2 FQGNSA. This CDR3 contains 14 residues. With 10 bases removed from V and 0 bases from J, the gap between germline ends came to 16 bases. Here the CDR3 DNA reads TGTGCCACCCGCCGGCCAGGGAGCTCCTACGAGCAGTACTTC. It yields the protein CATRRPGSSYEQYF. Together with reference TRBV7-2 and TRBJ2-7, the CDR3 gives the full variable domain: GAGVSQSPSNKVTEKGKDVELRCDPISGHTALYWYRQSLGQGLEFLIYFQGNSAPDKSGLPSDRFSAERTGGSVSTLTIQRTQQEDSAVYLCATRRPGSSYEQYFGPGTRLTVT.

The CDR3 region is CASSSLRGRALYEQYF. CDR3 sequence (DNA): TGTGCCAGCAGCTCCCTCAGGGGGAGGGCCCTCTACGAGCAGTACTTC. The rearrangement links TRBV11-3 to TRBJ2-7, with D tentatively TRBD1 or TRBD2 (7 bases each). The CDR3 length is 16 residues. Trimming stripped 4 bases from V and 3 bases from J, with 19 bases between. Germline-derived CDR1 and CDR2 are SGHNT and YENEEA. Using reference TRBV11-3 and TRBJ2-7 for the parts outside the CDR3, the full variable domain is EAGVVQSPRYKIIEKKQPVAFWCNPISGHNTLYWYLQNLGQGPELLIRYENEEAVDDSQLPKDRFSAERLKGVDSTLKIQPAELGDSAVYLCASSSLRGRALYEQYFGPGTRLTVT.

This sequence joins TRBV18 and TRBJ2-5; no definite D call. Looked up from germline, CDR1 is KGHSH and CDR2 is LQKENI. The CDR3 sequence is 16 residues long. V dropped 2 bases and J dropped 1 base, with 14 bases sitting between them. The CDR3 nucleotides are TGTGCCAGCTCACCAGGAAACCCACTTATCCAAGAGACCCAGTACTTC. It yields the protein CASSPGNPLIQETQYF.

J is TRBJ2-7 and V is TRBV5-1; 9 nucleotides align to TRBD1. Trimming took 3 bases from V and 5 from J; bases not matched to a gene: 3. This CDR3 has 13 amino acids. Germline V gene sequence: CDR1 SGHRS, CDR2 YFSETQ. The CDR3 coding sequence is TGCGCCAGCAGCTCGACAGGGGGGAACGAGCAGTACTTC. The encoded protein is CASSSTGGNEQYF.

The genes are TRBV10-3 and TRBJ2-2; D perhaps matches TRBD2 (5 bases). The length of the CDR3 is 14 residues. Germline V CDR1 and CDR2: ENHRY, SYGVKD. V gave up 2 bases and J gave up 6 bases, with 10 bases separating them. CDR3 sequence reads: CAISEELAAGELFF. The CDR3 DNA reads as TGTGCCATCAGTGAGGAGCTAGCCGCCGGGGAGCTGTTTTTT.

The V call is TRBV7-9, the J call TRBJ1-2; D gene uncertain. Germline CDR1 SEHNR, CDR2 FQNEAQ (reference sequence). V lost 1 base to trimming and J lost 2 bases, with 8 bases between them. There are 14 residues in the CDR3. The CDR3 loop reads CASSLVGSNYGYTF. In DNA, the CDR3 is TGTGCCAGCAGCTTAGTCGGCAGCAACTATGGCTACACCTTC.

Here the CDR3 DNA reads TGTGCCAGCAGAAACTACAGGGAAACTAACTATGGCTACACCTTC. Its translation: CASRNYRETNYGYTF. The chain couples TRBV6-5 to TRBJ1-2; weak D call: TRBD1 (6 bases). Germline V gives CDR1 MNHEY, CDR2 SVGAGI. CDR3 size: 15 residues. Trimming shortened V by 6 bases and J by 0 bases, and 14 bases separated the two germline ends.

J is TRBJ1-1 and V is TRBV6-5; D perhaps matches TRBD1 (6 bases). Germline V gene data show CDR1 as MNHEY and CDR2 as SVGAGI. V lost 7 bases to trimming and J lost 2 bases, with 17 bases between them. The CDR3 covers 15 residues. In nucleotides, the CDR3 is TGTGCCAGCAAAGGGGGGGGGTCCCAAAACACTGAAGCTTTCTTT. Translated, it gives CASKGGGSQNTEAFF.

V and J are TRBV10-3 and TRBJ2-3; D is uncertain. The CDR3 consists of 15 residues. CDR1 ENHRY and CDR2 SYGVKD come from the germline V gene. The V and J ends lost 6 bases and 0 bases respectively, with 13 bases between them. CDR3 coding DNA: TGTGCCATCAGGGCAAAGGAAAGAAGCACAGATACGCAGTATTTT. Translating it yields CAIRAKERSTDTQYF.

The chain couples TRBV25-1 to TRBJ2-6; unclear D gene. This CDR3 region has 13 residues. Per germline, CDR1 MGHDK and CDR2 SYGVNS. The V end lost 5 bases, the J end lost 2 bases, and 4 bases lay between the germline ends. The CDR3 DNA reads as TGTGCCAGCAGTTTCGCTGGGGCCAACGTCCTGACTTTC. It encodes CASSFAGANVLTF. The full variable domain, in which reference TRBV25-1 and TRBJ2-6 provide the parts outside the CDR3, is EADIYQTPRYLVIGTGKKITLECSQTMGHDKMYWYQQDPGMELHLIHYSYGVNSTEKGDLSSESTVSRIRTEHFPLTLESARPSHTSQYLCASSFAGANVLTFGAGSRLTVL.

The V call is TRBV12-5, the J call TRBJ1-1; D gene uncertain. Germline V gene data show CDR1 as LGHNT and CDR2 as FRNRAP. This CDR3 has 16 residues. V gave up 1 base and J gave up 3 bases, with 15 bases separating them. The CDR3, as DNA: TGTGCTAGTGGTTTGGATTTAAGGGTCGGGGACACTGAAGCTTTCTTT. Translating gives CASGLDLRVGDTEAFF. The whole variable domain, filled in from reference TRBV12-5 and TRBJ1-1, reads DARVTQTPRHKVTEMGQEVTMRCQPILGHNTVFWYRQTMMQGLELLAYFRNRAPLDDSGMPKDRFSAEMPDATLATLKIQPSEPRDSAVYFCASGLDLRVGDTEAFFGQGTRLTVV.

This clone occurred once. The CDR3 region has the DNA TGTGCCAGTAGTATGGGAGGGGCAAGTGGGGGATCAAGGAATGAGCAGTTCTTC. This translates into CASSMGGASGGSRNEQFF. The rearrangement links TRBV19 to TRBJ2-1; 7 bases are shared with TRBD2. CDR1 is LNHDA and CDR2 is SQIVND in the germline V gene (reference sequence). J was trimmed by 7 bases and V by 3 bases; bases with no gene match: 18. CDR3 length equals 18 residues.

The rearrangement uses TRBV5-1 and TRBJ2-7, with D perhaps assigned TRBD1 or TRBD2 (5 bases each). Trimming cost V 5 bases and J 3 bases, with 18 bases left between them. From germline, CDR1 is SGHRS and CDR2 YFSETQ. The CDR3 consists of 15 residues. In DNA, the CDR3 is TGCGCCAGCAGTTCATCCCGGGACCCTCACTACGAGCAGTACTTC. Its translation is CASSSSRDPHYEQYF.

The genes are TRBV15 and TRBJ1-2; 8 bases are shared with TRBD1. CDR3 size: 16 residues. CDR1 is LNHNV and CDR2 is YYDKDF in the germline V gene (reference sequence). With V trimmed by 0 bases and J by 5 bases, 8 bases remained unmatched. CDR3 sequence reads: CATSRDQNRGSYGYTF. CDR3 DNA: TGTGCCACCAGCAGAGATCAGAACAGGGGGTCGTATGGCTACACCTTC.

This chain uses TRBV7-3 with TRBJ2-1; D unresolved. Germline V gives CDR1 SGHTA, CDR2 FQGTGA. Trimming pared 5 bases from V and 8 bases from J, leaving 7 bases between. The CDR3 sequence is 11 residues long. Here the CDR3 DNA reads TGTGCCAGCAGCCTCTATGATGAGCAGTTCTTC. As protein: CASSLYDEQFF.

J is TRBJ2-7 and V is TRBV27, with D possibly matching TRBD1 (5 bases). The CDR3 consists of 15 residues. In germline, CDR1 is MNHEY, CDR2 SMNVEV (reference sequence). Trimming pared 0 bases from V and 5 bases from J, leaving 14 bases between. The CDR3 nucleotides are TGTGCCAGCAGTTTATCGACCTTAAACAGGAACGAGCAGTACTTC. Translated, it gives CASSLSTLNRNEQYF.

For the CDR3, the DNA is TGCGCCAGCAGTGTGTCCCGCGAGAACACTGAAGCTTTCTTT. It is translated as CASSVSRENTEAFF. The rearrangement joins TRBV10-1 to TRBJ1-1; D is unclear. The V gene's germline CDR1 is WNHNN and CDR2 SYGVQD (reference sequence). The CDR3 runs 14 residues. V was pared by 4 bases and J by 1 base, with 10 bases between.

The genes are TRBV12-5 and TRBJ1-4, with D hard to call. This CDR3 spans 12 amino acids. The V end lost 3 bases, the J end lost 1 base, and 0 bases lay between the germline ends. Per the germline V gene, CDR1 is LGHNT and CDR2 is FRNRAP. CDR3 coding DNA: TGTGCTAGTGGTTTAACTAATGAAAAACTGTTTTTT. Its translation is CASGLTNEKLFF. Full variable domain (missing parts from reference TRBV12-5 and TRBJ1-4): DARVTQTPRHKVTEMGQEVTMRCQPILGHNTVFWYRQTMMQGLELLAYFRNRAPLDDSGMPKDRFSAEMPDATLATLKIQPSEPRDSAVYFCASGLTNEKLFFGSGTQLSVL.

DNA of the CDR3: TGTGCCAGCAGCTTGGCCAAGGAGGGGAGGTATGGAGAGACCCAGTACTTC. Translating it yields CASSLAKEGRYGETQYF. The gene calls are TRBV5-6 and TRBJ2-5, with D tentatively TRBD2 (6 bases). This CDR3 has 17 amino acids. Germline V gene data show CDR1 as SGHDT and CDR2 as YYEEEE. The ends were cut back, 0 bases at V and 4 bases at J, with 19 bases in the middle.

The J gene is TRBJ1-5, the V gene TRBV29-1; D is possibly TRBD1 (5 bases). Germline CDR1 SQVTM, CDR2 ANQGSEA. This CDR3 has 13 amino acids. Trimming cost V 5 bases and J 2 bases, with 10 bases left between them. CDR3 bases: TGCAGCGTTTCCAGGGATGGCAATCAGCCCCAGCATTTT. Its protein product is CSVSRDGNQPQHF.

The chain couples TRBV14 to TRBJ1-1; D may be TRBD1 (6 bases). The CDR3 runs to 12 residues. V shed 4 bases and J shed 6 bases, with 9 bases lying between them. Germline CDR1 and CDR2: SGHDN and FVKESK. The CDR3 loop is CASSPKGAEAFF. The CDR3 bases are TGTGCCAGCAGCCCGAAGGGGGCTGAAGCTTTCTTT.

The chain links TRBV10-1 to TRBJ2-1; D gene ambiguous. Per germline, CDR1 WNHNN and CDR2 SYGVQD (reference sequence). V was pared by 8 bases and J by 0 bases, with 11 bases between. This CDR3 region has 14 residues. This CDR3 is CASARGSSYNEQFF. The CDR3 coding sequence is TGCGCCAGCGCCCGCGGAAGCTCCTACAATGAGCAGTTCTTC.